This T cell receptor beta chain was identified during a study of glioma-infiltrating T cells. V dropped 0 bases and J dropped 3 bases, with 12 bases sitting between them. CDR3 length equals 15 residues. Germline assignment: CDR1 MNHNY and CDR2 SVGAGI (reference sequence). The iRepertoire nested amplicon-rescue multiplex PCR amplified TCR alpha and beta CDR3s from RNA. TCRdb analysed the multiplex PCR reads with MiXCR anew, one entry per CDR3 protein. The data show approximately 400,000 distinct CDR3 sequences, with approximately 42% seen just once and about 11% held by the top ten. The table lists this clonotype with many counts.

Sequencing used glioma tissue, nonneoplastic brain tissue, or PBMCs (not recorded which). This receptor was identified in a human donor with low-grade glioma or glioblastoma, undergoing nonglioma brain surgery, or in good health (not recorded which). The rearrangement joins TRBV6-6 to TRBJ2-7; D is possibly TRBD2 (5 bases). The CDR3, as DNA: TGTGCCAGCAGTTACTCCTGGGAGAGTAGCTACGAGCAGTACTTC. This encodes CASSYSWESSYEQYF.